One and the same sample provided the 32 T cell receptor beta chains below, sequenced in a study of immune evolution from preneoplasia to lung adenocarcinoma. Using immunoSEQ multiplex PCR, the repertoire was profiled, and TCRdb retains in-frame clones only, with some absent. The sample lists thousands of clones, over 75% occurring once. Sequencing was performed on FFPE adjacent normal lung tissue. Every receptor here comes from a person aged 60 to 85 with lung adenocarcinoma.

This chain joins TRBV29-1 and TRBJ1-1; D remains ambiguous. Germline loops: CDR1 SQVTM, CDR2 ANQGSEA. This CDR3 spans 11 amino acids. V lost 8 bases and J 7 bases, leaving 14 bases between the germline ends. The chain's CDR3 is CSTPEGGEAFF. DNA of the CDR3: TGCAGCACTCCCGAGGGTGGTGAAGCTTTCTTT.

The chain couples TRBV10-3 to TRBJ1-3; 7 bases are shared with TRBD1. Trimming cost V 6 bases and J 3 bases; bases outside gene matches: 5. CDR1 ENHRY and CDR2 SYGVKD come from the germline V gene. The CDR3 sequence is 14 residues long. This CDR3 is CAIRTGEGGNTIYF. Here the CDR3 DNA reads TGTGCCATCAGAACAGGGGAAGGTGGAAACACCATATATTTT.

Sample share makes this clone medium-sized. The chain combines TRBV10-3 with TRBJ2-1; TRBD2 aligns across 9 bases. The V and J ends lost 4 bases and 8 bases, in that order; junction bases with no gene match: 6. The CDR3 extends over 14 amino acids. Germline loops: CDR1 ENHRY, CDR2 SYGVKD. The CDR3 coding sequence is TGTGCCATCAGTGCTAGAGCGGGAGGAGATGAGCAGTTCTTC. Translating it yields CAISARAGGDEQFF.

This clone has only one observation. CDR3 nucleotide sequence: TGTGCCAGCAGTCCCCAGGGATACGAGACCCAGTACTTC. The encoded protein is CASSPQGYETQYF. The chain employs TRBV28 and TRBJ2-5, with D maybe TRBD1 (5 bases). V dropped 5 bases and J dropped 5 bases, with 12 bases sitting between them. This CDR3 has 13 residues. CDR1 is MDHEN and CDR2 is SYDVKM in the germline V gene.

The chain carries TRBV15 and TRBJ2-5, with D maybe TRBD1 (6 bases). Looked up from germline, CDR1 is LNHNV and CDR2 is YYDKDF (reference sequence). The CDR3 sequence is 15 residues long. The V gene lost 0 bases and the J gene lost 1 base, with 9 bases spanning the gap. The CDR3 DNA reads TGTGCCACCAGCAGAGATCCAGGGGCCCAAGAGACCCAGTACTTC. It translates to CATSRDPGAQETQYF.

This chain links TRBV29-1 with TRBJ2-7; tentative D call: TRBD2 (6 bases). This CDR3 region has 13 residues. The germline V gene has CDR1 SQVTM and CDR2 ANQGSEA. V shed 4 bases and J shed 2 bases, with 12 bases lying between them. The CDR3 sequence is CSVGPGETYEQYF. The CDR3 nucleotides are TGCAGCGTTGGACCGGGGGAGACCTACGAGCAGTACTTC.

The V call is TRBV7-2, the J call TRBJ2-3, with 9 bases matching TRBD2. Germline V CDR1 and CDR2: SGHTA, FQGNSA. The CDR3 runs to 16 residues. The J segment lost 6 bases and the V segment lost 6 bases, leaving 13 bases of the junction unmatched. This CDR3 is CASRESGGSSWDTQYF. The CDR3 coding sequence is TGTGCCAGCAGAGAGAGCGGGGGGTCCTCCTGGGATACGCAGTATTTT. The full variable domain, in which reference TRBV7-2 and TRBJ2-3 provide the parts outside the CDR3, is GAGVSQSPSNKVTEKGKDVELRCDPISGHTALYWYRQSLGQGLEFLIYFQGNSAPDKSGLPSDRFSAERTGGSVSTLTIQRTQQEDSAVYLCASRESGGSSWDTQYFGPGTRLTVL.

This chain links TRBV30 with TRBJ1-5, with D unresolved. This CDR3 is built from 14 residues. Germline values: CDR1 GTSNPN, CDR2 SVGIG (reference sequence). Trimming removed 3 bases at V and 7 bases at J, with 16 bases between. CDR3: CAWSRWGGEQPQHF. The CDR3 DNA follows: TGTGCCTGGAGCCGGTGGGGAGGCGAGCAGCCCCAGCATTTT.

The genes are TRBV9 and TRBJ2-5; 7 nucleotides line up with TRBD1. J gave up 5 bases and V 4 bases, and 8 bases lay outside the gene matches. The CDR3 runs to 14 residues. Per the germline V gene, CDR1 is SGDLS and CDR2 is YYNGEE. The CDR3 DNA follows: TGTGCCAGCAGCTACTTCGACAGGGCGGAGACCCAGTACTTC. Protein: CASSYFDRAETQYF. Drawing the rest from reference TRBV9 and TRBJ2-5, the complete variable domain is DSGVTQTPKHLITATGQRVTLRCSPRSGDLSVYWYQQSLDQGLQFLIQYYNGEERAKGNILERFSAQQFPDLHSELNLSSLELGDSALYFCASSYFDRAETQYFGPGTRLLVL.

V gene TRBV4-3 combines with J gene TRBJ2-1; D is perhaps TRBD1 or TRBD2 (5 bases each). CDR1 and CDR2 (germline): LGHNA, YSLEER. V was pared by 0 bases and J by 3 bases, with 15 bases between. The length of the CDR3 is 17 residues. The CDR3 region is CASSQERRGARYNEQFF. In nucleotides, the CDR3 is TGCGCCAGCAGCCAAGAAAGGCGAGGGGCCCGCTACAATGAGCAGTTCTTC.

This sequence joins TRBV7-9 and TRBJ2-1, with 9 bases matching TRBD2. The CDR3 runs 15 residues. Germline V lookup: CDR1 SEHNR, CDR2 FQNEAQ (reference sequence). The ends lost 2 bases at V and 6 bases at J; junction bases unmatched: 5. CDR3 loop: CASSLSAGGGNEQFF. In DNA, the CDR3 is TGTGCCAGCAGCTTAAGTGCGGGGGGGGGCAATGAGCAGTTCTTC.

The sample holds one count of this clone. The chain recombines TRBV7-9 with TRBJ1-5; weak D call: TRBD1 (6 bases). CDR3 size: 14 residues. Germline V gene lookup returns CDR1 SEHNR and CDR2 FQNEAQ (reference sequence). The V end lost 1 base, the J end lost 7 bases, and 11 bases lay between the germline ends. In nucleotides, the CDR3 is TGTGCCAGCAGCTTAGACGCGGGGGCGCAGCCCCAGCATTTT. Protein sequence: CASSLDAGAQPQHF.

This chain links TRBV19 with TRBJ2-1, with TRBD1 matching over 7 bases. The CDR3 covers 15 residues. V shed 4 bases and J 6 bases; nucleotides not matched to a gene: 9. Germline V gene data show CDR1 as LNHDA and CDR2 as SQIVND (reference sequence). DNA of the CDR3: TGTGCCAGTAGTAGCCGGACAGGCGAATTCAATGAGCAGTTCTTC. This sequence encodes CASSSRTGEFNEQFF.

The V call is TRBV7-2, the J call TRBJ2-1; 8 nucleotides match TRBD2. The V segment lost 2 bases and the J segment 11 bases; nucleotides outside the gene matches: 8. Looked up from germline, CDR1 is SGHTA and CDR2 is FQGNSA. The CDR3 length is 14 residues. For the CDR3, the DNA is TGTGCCAGCAGCTTACAAGCGGGGGCAAATAAGCAGTTCTTC. This translates into CASSLQAGANKQFF.

The chain has TRBV5-1 and TRBJ1-1; D perhaps matches TRBD1 (5 bases). Germline V CDR1 and CDR2: SGHRS, YFSETQ. V lost 1 base, J lost 5 bases, and 18 bases lay in between. The CDR3 runs 16 residues. CDR3 sequence reads: CASSLTPGGFKTEAFF. CDR3 nucleotide sequence: TGCGCCAGCAGCTTGACTCCCGGGGGGTTCAAGACTGAAGCTTTCTTT.

This clone was seen just once. This chain connects TRBV5-3 to TRBJ1-5; D might be TRBD1 (6 bases). TRBV5-3 is an open reading frame whose function is uncertain. V was pared by 4 bases and J by 7 bases, with 18 bases between. The CDR3 is made up of 15 amino acids. CDR3 coding DNA: TGTGCCAGAAGCCTAGCACAGGGAAAACGGCAGCCCCAGCATTTT. Translating it yields CARSLAQGKRQPQHF.

CDR3 nucleotides: TGTGCCAGCAGTGAATCGGGGAGCACAGATACGCAGTATTTT. Translating gives CASSESGSTDTQYF. The J gene is TRBJ2-3, the V gene TRBV2; D possibly corresponds to TRBD2 (5 bases). The CDR3 loop spans 14 amino acids. Germline CDR1 is SNHLY and CDR2 is FYNNEI. Trimming stripped 2 bases from V and 0 bases from J, with 6 bases between.

The rearrangement links TRBV28 to TRBJ2-1, with D perhaps TRBD1 or TRBD2 (5 bases each). Germline CDR1 is MDHEN and CDR2 is SYDVKM. CDR3 size: 16 residues. With 7 bases removed from V and 2 bases from J, the gap between germline ends came to 18 bases. This chain's CDR3 is CASTTTRDPPYNEQFF. CDR3 DNA: TGTGCCAGCACCACGACCCGGGACCCACCCTACAATGAGCAGTTCTTC.

This clone was detected only a few times. This chain joins TRBV30 and TRBJ1-1; perhaps TRBD1 as D (5 bases). The germline V and J ends were trimmed by 6 bases and 1 base, with 15 bases remaining between them. There are 14 residues in the CDR3. Germline-derived CDR1 and CDR2 are GTSNPN and SVGIG (reference sequence). CDR3 sequence reads: CACSKAGENTEAFF. CDR3 nucleotide sequence: TGTGCCTGCTCCAAGGCGGGGGAGAACACTGAAGCTTTCTTT.

V and J are TRBV30 and TRBJ1-2, with D unclear. Germline lookup yields CDR1 GTSNPN and CDR2 SVGIG (reference sequence). This CDR3 has 13 residues. V lost 2 bases, J lost 5 bases, and 12 bases lay in between. DNA for the CDR3: TGTGCCTGGAGTACACGGGGAGGGTATGGCTACACCTTC. Residues: CAWSTRGGYGYTF.

V usage is TRBV7-6 and J usage is TRBJ1-5; possibly TRBD1 for D (6 bases). Deletions cut 1 base from V and 4 bases from J, with 17 bases between. Germline assignment: CDR1 SGHVS and CDR2 FNYEAQ. The CDR3 covers 17 residues. CDR3 sequence: CASSLVGGGAENQPQHF. The CDR3 DNA reads as TGTGCCAGCAGCTTAGTAGGGGGAGGTGCCGAGAATCAGCCCCAGCATTTT.

CDR3 coding DNA: TGTGCCACCCGGGGAGAACAGCGTCACTATGGCTACACCTTC. Translated, it gives CATRGEQRHYGYTF. This rearrangement joins TRBV6-5 to TRBJ1-2; no reliable D call. V lost 10 bases to trimming and J lost 3 bases, with 18 bases between them. The CDR3 length is 14 residues. Germline values: CDR1 MNHEY, CDR2 SVGAGI.

The V gene is TRBV7-9, the J gene TRBJ2-7, with unresolved D. V lost 10 bases and J 2 bases, leaving 9 bases between the germline ends. There are 11 residues in the CDR3. CDR1 and CDR2 from the germline V gene are SEHNR and FQNEAQ (reference sequence). The CDR3 loop is CATTRAYEQYF. In DNA, the CDR3 is TGTGCCACAACAAGGGCCTACGAGCAGTACTTC.

V usage is TRBV6-1 and J usage is TRBJ2-7; D gene ambiguous. This CDR3 has 15 residues. Looked up from germline, CDR1 is MNHNS and CDR2 is SASEGT. V lost 1 base to trimming and J lost 1 base, with 11 bases between them. For the CDR3, the DNA is TGTGCCAGCAGTGAAGAGGGCCCCAGTTCCTACGAGCAGTACTTC. It translates to CASSEEGPSSYEQYF.

The V and J genes are TRBV5-1 and TRBJ1-4; D is perhaps TRBD1 (5 bases). Germline values: CDR1 SGHRS, CDR2 YFSETQ. The germline V and J ends were trimmed by 2 bases and 7 bases, with 15 bases remaining between them. There are 15 residues in the CDR3. The CDR3 sequence is CASSLSDSKAEKLFF. In nucleotides, the CDR3 is TGCGCCAGCAGCTTAAGCGACAGTAAGGCTGAAAAACTGTTTTTT. The variable domain in full, with the rest retrieved from reference TRBV5-1 and TRBJ1-4, is KAGVTQTPRYLIKTRGQQVTLSCSPISGHRSVSWYQQTPGQGLQFLFEYFSETQRNKGNFPGRFSGRQFSNSRSEMNVSTLELGDSALYLCASSLSDSKAEKLFFGSGTQLSVL.

This clone was recorded only once. The chain links TRBV28 to TRBJ2-7, with D possibly called TRBD1 or TRBD2 (5 bases each). Trimming shortened V by 1 base and J by 9 bases, and 16 bases separated the two germline ends. This CDR3 contains 14 residues. CDR1 is MDHEN and CDR2 is SYDVKM in the germline V gene. CDR3 nucleotide sequence: TGTGCCAGCAGTTTATTAACGGGAAGGGGCTTGCAGTACTTC. It yields the protein CASSLLTGRGLQYF.

This chain uses TRBV6-5 with TRBJ1-2; 9 bases map to TRBD1. The CDR3 runs 14 residues. Germline values: CDR1 MNHEY, CDR2 SVGAGI. V lost 2 bases, J lost 5 bases, and 3 bases stayed unmatched. The CDR3 spells CASSYGGTGYGYTF. The CDR3 DNA follows: TGTGCCAGCAGTTACGGGGGGACAGGGTATGGCTACACCTTC.

This chain links TRBV6-6 with TRBJ1-2; D not certain. V gave up 0 bases and J gave up 3 bases, with 14 bases separating them. The CDR3 sequence is 16 residues long. CDR1 is MNHNY and CDR2 is SVGAGI in the germline V gene (reference sequence). The CDR3 bases are TGTGCCAGCAGTTACTCGAGTGGGGAGGGCTACTATGGCTACACCTTC. Protein: CASSYSSGEGYYGYTF.

This chain connects TRBV2 to TRBJ1-5; D gene uncertain. Germline values: CDR1 SNHLY, CDR2 FYNNEI. The germline V and J ends were trimmed by 3 bases and 6 bases, with 12 bases remaining between them. This CDR3 has 14 amino acids. CDR3: CASSEVGWGQPQHF. As DNA, the CDR3 is TGTGCCAGCAGTGAGGTTGGGTGGGGTCAGCCCCAGCATTTT.

The chain uses TRBV9 and TRBJ1-1; the D is unclear. The CDR3 sequence is 14 residues long. The V end lost 3 bases, the J end lost 0 bases, and 9 bases lay between the germline ends. In germline, CDR1 is SGDLS, CDR2 YYNGEE. The CDR3 bases are TGTGCCAGCAGCGCCACACCCGTGAACACTGAAGCTTTCTTT. It yields the protein CASSATPVNTEAFF.

The V gene is TRBV28, the J gene TRBJ2-3; weak D call: TRBD1 (5 bases). The V end was cut by 5 bases, the J end by 4 bases, with 19 bases between. The CDR3 contains 16 residues. The germline CDR1 and CDR2 sequences are MDHEN and SYDVKM. The CDR3 region is CASSPSQETFSDTQYF. The CDR3 DNA reads as TGTGCCAGCAGTCCCTCACAGGAGACCTTTTCAGATACGCAGTATTTT.

This chain joins TRBV12-5 and TRBJ2-7; TRBD2 matches at 7 bases. In germline, CDR1 is LGHNT, CDR2 FRNRAP. V dropped 3 bases and J dropped 2; count of bases not matched to a gene: 7. This CDR3 comprises 15 residues. CDR3 in DNA: TGTGCTAGTGGTTTATATGCGGGAGACGCCTACGAGCAGTACTTC. Translated, it gives CASGLYAGDAYEQYF.